The sequence of this T cell receptor beta chain was determined in a study of blood T cell repertoires in COVID-19. Study overall: Material from acute and convalescent COVID-19 was sourced from the United States, Italy and Spain. PBMCs, B-cell-depleted T cells, or T cells provided the cDNA or gDNA that made up the material.

Trimming pared 6 bases from V and 7 bases from J, leaving 16 bases between. Germline CDR1 MNHEY, CDR2 SVGEGT. The CDR3 consists of 14 residues. Original processing notes: Amplifying reference gene primers gave estimates of nucleated cell counts. Measured with immunoSEQ multiplex PCR; TCRdb has only the in-frame clones, and not every one. For V, J and clone size, that table is used; D and trimming come from the DNA. The table lists about 220,000 clones, around 83% of them singletons. A single count supports this clone. The sample consisted of peripheral blood. This TCR was recovered from a man aged 40-49 years who had recovered from COVID-19. The chain carries TRBV6-2 or TRBV6-3 and TRBJ1-5, with D tentatively TRBD1 (5 bases). In DNA form, the CDR3 reads TGTGCCAGCAGCCTCGACGGGGGAGGCCAGCCCCAGCATTTT. It translates to CASSLDGGGQPQHF.